This T cell receptor (beta chain) was sequenced in a study of cytomegalovirus exposure and HLA in healthy donors (dated by TCRdb to 2017 to 2019). Turning to the overall study: An earlier analysis of several hundred of the donors reported about 250 Gb of sequence data and about 100 million unique TCR beta sequences from about 179 million T cells. All discovery cohort repertoires had been generated on a single sequencing platform. A separate validation cohort of approximately 120 different subjects was used in addition to the roughly 620-subject first cohort. Because of strong linkage in the cohort, five DR-DQ haplotypes were treated as single units for association and clustering. Donor age, sex, ethnicity and CMV serostatus were compiled alongside the repertoire data. A later genetic analysis used genome-wide SNP genotypes for about 65% of the 666 donors, treating that subset as a discovery cohort. The study aimed to test whether signatures of past pathogen exposure could be identified by cataloging public T cell receptors. In an earlier analysis of roughly 580 of the donors, high-throughput TCR beta sequencing was used to judge whether each TCR beta V gene segment behaved as functional or pseudogenic. The number of donors typed differed by locus, with roughly 620-630 for A, B, C, DRB1 and DQB1, 522 for DQA1, about 610 for DPA1, and some 440 for DPB1. HLA typing covered class I and class II loci at four-digit resolution. High-throughput TCR immunosequencing, statistical association of individual TCRs with disease status, and machine learning were combined to predict cytomegalovirus infection status. Among a few hundred genotyped donors of the cohort, an average of approximately 250,000 unique TCR beta nucleotide sequences were sequenced per donor, about a sixth of them non-productive. In a later analysis, previously published TCR beta repertoires from several hundred donors were re-analyzed and high-resolution HLA genotyping was added so that TCR occurrence patterns could be studied. Of the 300 to 400 genotyped donors, 65% to 90% fell in the genetic ancestry cluster associated with self-reported Caucasian donors. An early release that covered about 640 HLA-typed donors contained around 300 gigabases of sequencing data and tens of millions of unique TCR sequences. The later analysis used no new phenotypic data to find candidate immune exposures, relying instead on TCR beta sequences and their occurrence across donors. The study used immunosequencing to profile the T cell repertoires of hundreds of subjects and linked those repertoires to cytomegalovirus serostatus. Overall results and qualifications from the work: Broadly in line with IMGT annotations, most TCR beta V segments showed up in productive rearrangements about 90% or about 30% of the time in an earlier analysis of approximately 640 of the donors. A later analysis found that most CMV-associated TCR beta chains appeared HLA-restricted, with HLA associations seemingly driven largely by CMV exposure. Presence/absence analyses assumed roughly uniform sequencing depth across donors, an assumption that may not hold. According to the authors, the approach could potentially be generalized to other disease states and immunological phenotypes. In a later analysis, 16,951 TCR beta sequences were associated with specific HLA alleles at a false discovery rate of 0.05. Only TCR beta chains were sequenced in this cohort, and the absence of alpha or paired-chain data limited detectable features. A later analysis found that HLA-associated TCR beta chains were more clonally expanded and had lower generation probabilities than equally common non-associated chains. Several of the top co-occurrence clusters appeared to be linked to parvovirus B19, influenza, CMV and Epstein-Barr virus, according to a later analysis. CMV serostatus was the only immune exposure information available for the cohort. About 15 rarely observed V segments, including chromosome 9 orphons, were excluded from the earlier analysis of about 500 of the donors because counts were too low. Correlated functional status among segregating V segments might be attributable to linkage disequilibrium, but an unknown experimental factor could not be ruled out. A later genetic analysis reported fewer N-insertions in productive TCRs among donors in an Asian-associated ancestry cluster than the roughly 670-donor mean. The study listed 170 or so TCR beta chains as associated with cytomegalovirus. Across donors, most TCR sequences were observed very rarely, whereas some public TCRs were present in many individuals. The sequencing pipeline was judged likely to have produced a cluster of highly shared sequence variants as a technical artifact. A further reported finding was that TCR beta sequences accurately predicted the HLA-A and HLA-B alleles for most subjects in the first cohort. A later genetic analysis associated a missense DCLRE1C variant with V-gene and J-gene trimming of TCR beta chains, and an independent cohort replicated the association. In both the original and validation cohorts, the classifier was reported to diagnose cytomegalovirus status with high specificity and sensitivity. Some IMGT-functional V segments, including TRBV6-2 and TRBV6-3, could not be distinguished by the 87-base-pair reads and were therefore excluded. In a later analysis, the rate of TCR association differed among HLA loci, with DRB1 alleles having the most associated TCRs and HLA-C alleles having the fewest. A few of the identified cytomegalovirus-associated TCR beta chains were confirmed in vitro to be specific for cytomegalovirus antigens. Because HLA typing was unavailable for some donors at each locus, only the typed subset was used in association tests. Strong co-occurrence of HLA alleles, especially DR and DQ, made assigning TCR associations to individual alleles difficult.

This clone was observed a handful of times. Its antigen is still unknown. No quality values exist for individual bases; no much larger clone is one base distant. The cohort was made up of approximately 700 healthy bone marrow donors. At the time of sampling, every cohort member was nominally healthy, though immune exposures that went unrecorded were likely present. The donor tested CMV seropositive, placing the donor among the 289 seropositive members of the cohort. A peripheral blood sample was collected from each donor, and TCR beta sequencing was performed on peripheral blood mononuclear cells. The Qiagen DNeasy Blood Extraction Kit was used to extract genomic DNA from the blood cell samples. The receptor library was made with the immunoSEQ multiplex PCR assay. The multiplex PCR relied on a mix of 60 forward primers for TCR Vbeta segments and 13 reverse primers for TCR Jbeta segments. A multiplex PCR assay on genomic DNA amplified the CDR3 region of rearranged TCR beta genes. On the Illumina HiSeq System, the amplified TCR beta libraries were sequenced as 87-base-pair reads. The paper's data handling went like this. A later analysis counted 65 million to 90 million unique TCR beta chains across the 650 to 700 repertoires, and 9.5 million to 11 million of these chains were shared by at least two donors. Raw reads were error-corrected and collapsed into unique sequences with a nearest-neighbor algorithm that merged closely related sequences to remove PCR and sequencing errors. To assign V, D and J gene segments, CDR3 sequences were aligned to IMGT reference sequences. For a sequence to be retained, a match of at least six nucleotides to both a V gene segment and a J gene segment was required. Rearrangements were classified as productive when the CDR3 lacked stop codons and remained in frame with V and J, and all other rearrangements were classified as non-productive. CDR3 was defined by IMGT convention, running from the second conserved V-encoded cysteine to the conserved J-encoded phenylalanine. The earlier analysis of fewer than 700 of the donors excluded sequences that lacked an unambiguous match to a single V gene segment. In an earlier analysis of approximately 550 of the donors, V segments were called functional above 56.7% productive rearrangements and were called segregating when the between-donor standard deviation exceeded 5%. To diagnose cytomegalovirus status from the catalog of TCR beta chain sequences, a statistical classification framework was built. A later analysis assigned V and J genes by comparing TCR nucleotide sequences with IMGT/GENE-DB human TR gene sequences. In a later analysis, CDR3 sequences and most-parsimonious VDJ recombination scenarios were assigned using the TCRdist pipeline. In a later analysis, each TCR beta chain was defined by its CDR3 amino acid sequence together with its V-gene family, and reads lacking a unique V-gene family were excluded. To address suspected cross-contamination and a sequencing artifact, a later analysis removed a few hundred highly shared, low-generation-probability nucleotide sequences. A later analysis calculated a clonal expansion index for each public chain from normalized within-repertoire ranks of inferred template counts. Generation probabilities in a later analysis came from a VDJ recombination model fitted to out-of-frame rearrangements, and those results were checked against IGoR. In a later analysis, hypergeometric tests were used to score TCR-TCR, TCR-HLA and TCR-CMV co-occurrence, with a repertoire-size bias correction applied to TCR pairs. False discovery rates were estimated in a later analysis by permuting HLA or CMV assignments 20 times. In a later analysis, co-occurring TCRs were grouped with DBSCAN, and TCRdist sequence similarity was added when clustering was performed within HLA-allele-positive subsets. For co-occurrence clustering, repertoires with fewer than 30,000 or more than 120,000 public chains were excluded, along with roughly 5 repertoires with anomalous nucleotide sharing. TCRdb re-hosts the immuneACCESS table, in-frame sequences only. Its copies lack some clones; in the studies checked, an unresolved V gene accounts for under half of them, and the cause for the rest is not known. For V, J and clone size, that table is used; D and trimming come from the DNA. The sample yields approximately 190,000 clones; around 73% were counted once. Approximately 2% of the sample is taken by the ten largest.

The CDR3 runs 12 residues from the cysteine to the phenylalanine. Kept here is only the CDR3 DNA, which spans 36 bases and is read in frame from base 1. For CDR1 and CDR2, the germline V gene lists MDHEN and SYDVKM. For this chain, trimming is 10 bases at the V end and 4 bases at the J end, and the number of junction bases without a gene match is 4. Sequencing used PBMCs. The clonotype originates from a woman between 25 and 40 years old in good health and CMV-seropositive. Recombination linked TRBV28 to TRBJ1-5; TRBD1 fits 7 bases in the junction. CDR3 reads: CATLTGNQPQHF. The DNA reads as follows: TGTGCCACCTTGACAGGGAATCAGCCCCAGCATTTT.